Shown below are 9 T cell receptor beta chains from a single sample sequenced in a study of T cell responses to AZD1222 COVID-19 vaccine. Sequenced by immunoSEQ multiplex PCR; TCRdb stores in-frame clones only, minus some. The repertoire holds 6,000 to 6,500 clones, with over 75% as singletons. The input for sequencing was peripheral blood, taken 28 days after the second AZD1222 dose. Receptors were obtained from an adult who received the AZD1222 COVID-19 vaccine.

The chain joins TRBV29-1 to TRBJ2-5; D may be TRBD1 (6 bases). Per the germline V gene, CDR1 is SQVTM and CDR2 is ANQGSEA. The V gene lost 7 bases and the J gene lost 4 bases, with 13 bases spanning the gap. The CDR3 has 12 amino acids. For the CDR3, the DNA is TGCAGCGAAGAGACAGGTGGAGAGACCCAGTACTTC. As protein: CSEETGGETQYF.

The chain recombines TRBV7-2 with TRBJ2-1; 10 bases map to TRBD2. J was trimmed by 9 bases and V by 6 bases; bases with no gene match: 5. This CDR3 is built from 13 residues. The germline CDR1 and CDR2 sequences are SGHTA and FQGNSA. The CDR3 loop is CASRPASGSEQFF. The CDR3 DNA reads TGTGCCAGCAGACCCGCTAGCGGGAGTGAGCAGTTCTTC.

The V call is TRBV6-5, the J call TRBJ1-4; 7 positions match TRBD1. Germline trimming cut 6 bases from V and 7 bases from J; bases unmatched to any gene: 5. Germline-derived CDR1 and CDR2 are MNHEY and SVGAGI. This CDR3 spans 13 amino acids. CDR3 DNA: TGTGCCAGCAGGTACAGGGGAGGTGAAAAACTGTTTTTT. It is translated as CASRYRGGEKLFF.

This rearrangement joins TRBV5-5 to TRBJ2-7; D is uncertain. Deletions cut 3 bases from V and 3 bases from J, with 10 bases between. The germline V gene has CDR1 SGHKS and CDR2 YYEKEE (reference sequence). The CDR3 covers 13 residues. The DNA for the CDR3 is TGTGCCAGCAGCTCCGATGTACGCTACGAGCAGTACGTC. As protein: CASSSDVRYEQYV.

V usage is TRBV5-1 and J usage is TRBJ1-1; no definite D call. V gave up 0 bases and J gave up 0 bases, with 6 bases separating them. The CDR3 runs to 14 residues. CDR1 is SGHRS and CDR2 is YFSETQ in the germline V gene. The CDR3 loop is CASSLDPVNTEAFF. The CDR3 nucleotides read TGCGCCAGCAGCTTGGACCCGGTGAACACTGAAGCTTTCTTT.

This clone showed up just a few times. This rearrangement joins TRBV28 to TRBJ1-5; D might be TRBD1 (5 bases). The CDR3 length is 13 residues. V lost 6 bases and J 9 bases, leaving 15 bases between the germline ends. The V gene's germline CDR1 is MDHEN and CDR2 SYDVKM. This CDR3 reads CASSRTLGRPQHF. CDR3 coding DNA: TGTGCCAGCAGCCGGACATTAGGGCGGCCCCAGCATTTT.

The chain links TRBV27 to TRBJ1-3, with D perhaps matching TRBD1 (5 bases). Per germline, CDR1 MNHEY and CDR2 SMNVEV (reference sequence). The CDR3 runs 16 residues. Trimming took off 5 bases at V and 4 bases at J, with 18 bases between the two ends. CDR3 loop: CASSPSGHRGGNTIYF. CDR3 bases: TGTGCCAGCAGTCCCTCGGGGCACCGGGGGGGAAACACCATATATTTT.

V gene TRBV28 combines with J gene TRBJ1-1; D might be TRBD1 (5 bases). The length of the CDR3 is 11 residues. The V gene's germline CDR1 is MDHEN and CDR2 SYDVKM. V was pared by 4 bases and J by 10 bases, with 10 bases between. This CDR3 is CASSWDYRAFF. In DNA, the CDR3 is TGTGCCAGCAGTTGGGACTACCGAGCTTTCTTT.

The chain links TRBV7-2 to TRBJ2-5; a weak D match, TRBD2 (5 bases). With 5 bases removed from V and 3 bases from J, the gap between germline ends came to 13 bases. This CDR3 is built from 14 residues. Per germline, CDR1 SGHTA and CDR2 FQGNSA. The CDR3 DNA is TGTGCCAGCAGCCGGAGAGGGAATAAAGAGACCCAGTACTTC. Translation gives CASSRRGNKETQYF.